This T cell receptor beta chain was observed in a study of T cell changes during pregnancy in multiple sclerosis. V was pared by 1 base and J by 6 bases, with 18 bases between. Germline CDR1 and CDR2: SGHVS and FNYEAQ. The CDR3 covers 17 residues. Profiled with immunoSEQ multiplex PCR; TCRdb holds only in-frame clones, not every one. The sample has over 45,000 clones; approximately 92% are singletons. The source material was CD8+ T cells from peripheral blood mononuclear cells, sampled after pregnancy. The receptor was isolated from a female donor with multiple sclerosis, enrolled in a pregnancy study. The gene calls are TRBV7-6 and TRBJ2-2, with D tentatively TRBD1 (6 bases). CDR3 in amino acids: CASSLEPHPGDAGELFF. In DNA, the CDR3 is TGTGCCAGCAGCTTAGAACCTCATCCAGGGGACGCCGGGGAGCTGTTTTTT.